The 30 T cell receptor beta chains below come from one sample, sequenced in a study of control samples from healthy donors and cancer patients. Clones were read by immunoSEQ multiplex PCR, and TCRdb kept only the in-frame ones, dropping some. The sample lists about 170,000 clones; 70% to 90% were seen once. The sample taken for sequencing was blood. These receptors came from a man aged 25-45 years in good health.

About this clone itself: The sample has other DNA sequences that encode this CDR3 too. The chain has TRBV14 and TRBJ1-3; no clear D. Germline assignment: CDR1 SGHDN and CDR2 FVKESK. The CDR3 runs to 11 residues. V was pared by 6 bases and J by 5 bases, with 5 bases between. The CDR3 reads CASSHRNTIYF. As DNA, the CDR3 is TGTGCCAGCAGTCATCGAAACACCATATATTTT.

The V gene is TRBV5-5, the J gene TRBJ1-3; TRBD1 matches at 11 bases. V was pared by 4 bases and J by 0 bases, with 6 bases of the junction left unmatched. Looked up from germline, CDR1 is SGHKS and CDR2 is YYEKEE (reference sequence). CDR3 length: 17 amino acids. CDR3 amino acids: CASSPDRGLSSGNTIYF. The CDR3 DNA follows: TGTGCCAGCAGCCCGGACAGGGGGCTCTCCTCTGGAAACACCATATATTTT.

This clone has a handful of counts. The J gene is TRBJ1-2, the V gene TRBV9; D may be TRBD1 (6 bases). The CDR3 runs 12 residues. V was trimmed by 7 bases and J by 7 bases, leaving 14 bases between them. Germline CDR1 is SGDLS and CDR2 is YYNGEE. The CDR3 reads CASGEQGPGYTF. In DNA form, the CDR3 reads TGTGCCAGCGGAGAACAGGGACCTGGCTACACCTTC.

CDR3 bases: TGTGCCAGCAGCCAGGGGGCCAAGGGCTATGGCTACACCTTC. Translated: CASSQGAKGYGYTF. The chain employs TRBV3-1 (or the pseudogene TRBV3-2) and TRBJ1-2; possible D gene TRBD1, 6 bases. The germline CDR1 and CDR2 sequences are LGHDT and YNNKEL (reference sequence). Trimming took 3 bases from V and 4 from J, leaving 12 bases between them. CDR3 length: 14 residues.

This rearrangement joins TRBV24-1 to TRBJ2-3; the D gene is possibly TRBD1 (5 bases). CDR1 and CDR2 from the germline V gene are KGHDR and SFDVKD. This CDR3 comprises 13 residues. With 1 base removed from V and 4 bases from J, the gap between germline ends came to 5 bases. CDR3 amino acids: CATSDLGADTQYF. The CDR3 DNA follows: TGTGCCACCAGTGATTTAGGGGCAGATACGCAGTATTTT.

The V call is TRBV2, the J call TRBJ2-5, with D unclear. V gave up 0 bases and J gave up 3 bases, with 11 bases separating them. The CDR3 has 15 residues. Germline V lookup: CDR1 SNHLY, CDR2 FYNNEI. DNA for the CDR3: TGTGCCAGCAGTGAAGCGGGCACGGTAGAAGAGACCCAGTACTTC. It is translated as CASSEAGTVEETQYF.

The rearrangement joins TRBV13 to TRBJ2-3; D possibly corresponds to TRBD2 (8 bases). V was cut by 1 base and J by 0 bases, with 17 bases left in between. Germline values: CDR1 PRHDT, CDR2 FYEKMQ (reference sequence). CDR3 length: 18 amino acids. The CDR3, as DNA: TGTGCCAGCAGCTTAGAACGGGGGGGCAGGGGGAGCACAGATACGCAGTATTTT. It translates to CASSLERGGRGSTDTQYF.

CDR3 loop: CASSVADELTIYEQYF. The CDR3 DNA sequence: TGTGCCAGCAGCGTAGCTGACGAGTTGACAATCTACGAGCAGTACTTC. The chain recombines TRBV9 with TRBJ2-7; D uncertain. CDR1 is SGDLS and CDR2 is YYNGEE in the germline V gene. CDR3 length equals 16 residues. Trimming took 0 bases from V and 3 from J, leaving 16 bases between them.

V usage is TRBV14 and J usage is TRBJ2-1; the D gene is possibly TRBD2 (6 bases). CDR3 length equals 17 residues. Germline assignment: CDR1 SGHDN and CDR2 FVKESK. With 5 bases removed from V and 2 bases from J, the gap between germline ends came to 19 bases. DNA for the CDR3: TGTGCCAGCAGCGGGTTTCCTGGGGACTTGGCCTACAATGAGCAGTTCTTC. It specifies CASSGFPGDLAYNEQFF.

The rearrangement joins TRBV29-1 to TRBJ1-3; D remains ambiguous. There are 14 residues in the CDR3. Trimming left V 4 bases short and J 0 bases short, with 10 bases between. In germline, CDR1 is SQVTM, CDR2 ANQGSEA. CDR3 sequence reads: CSVGEMSSGNTIYF. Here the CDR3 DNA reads TGCAGCGTTGGTGAGATGAGCTCTGGAAACACCATATATTTT.

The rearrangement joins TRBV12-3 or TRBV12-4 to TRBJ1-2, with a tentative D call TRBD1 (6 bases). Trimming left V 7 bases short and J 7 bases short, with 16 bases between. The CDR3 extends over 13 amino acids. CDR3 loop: CASNPMGASGYTF. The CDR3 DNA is TGTGCCAGCAACCCCATGGGGGCTAGTGGCTACACCTTC.

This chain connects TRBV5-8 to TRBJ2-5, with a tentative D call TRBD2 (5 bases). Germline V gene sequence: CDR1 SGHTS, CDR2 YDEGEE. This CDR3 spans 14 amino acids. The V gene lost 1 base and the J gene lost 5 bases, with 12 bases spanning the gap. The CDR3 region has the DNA TGTGCCAGCAGCTTGCTCGGGGTTAGGGAGACCCAGTACTTC. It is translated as CASSLLGVRETQYF.

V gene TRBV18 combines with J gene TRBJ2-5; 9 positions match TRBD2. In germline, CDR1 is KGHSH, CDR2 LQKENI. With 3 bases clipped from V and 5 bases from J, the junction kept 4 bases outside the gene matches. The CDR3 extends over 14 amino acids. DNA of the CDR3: TGTGCCAGCTCACCCCCTGCGGGAGGGGAGACCCAGTACTTC. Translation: CASSPPAGGETQYF.

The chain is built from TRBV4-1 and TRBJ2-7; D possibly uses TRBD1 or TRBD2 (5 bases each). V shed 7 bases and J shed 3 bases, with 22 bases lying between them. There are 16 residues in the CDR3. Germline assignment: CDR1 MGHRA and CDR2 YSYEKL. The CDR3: CASILALGAQYYEQYF. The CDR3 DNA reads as TGCGCCAGCATCCTTGCCCTCGGGGCCCAATACTACGAGCAGTACTTC.

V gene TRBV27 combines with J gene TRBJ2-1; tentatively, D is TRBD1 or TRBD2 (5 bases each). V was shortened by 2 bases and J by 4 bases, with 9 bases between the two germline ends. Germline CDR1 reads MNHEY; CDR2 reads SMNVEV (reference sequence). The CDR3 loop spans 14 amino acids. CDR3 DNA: TGTGCCAGCAGTTTAGGGACGAAGTACAATGAGCAGTTCTTC. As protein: CASSLGTKYNEQFF.

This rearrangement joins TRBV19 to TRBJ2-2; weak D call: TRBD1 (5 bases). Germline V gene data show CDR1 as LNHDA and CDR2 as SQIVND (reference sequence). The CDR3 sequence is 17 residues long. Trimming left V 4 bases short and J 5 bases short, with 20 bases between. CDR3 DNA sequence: TGTGCCAGTAGTAACAGGCCTTACCAACCCTTAACCGGGGAGCTGTTTTTT. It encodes CASSNRPYQPLTGELFF.

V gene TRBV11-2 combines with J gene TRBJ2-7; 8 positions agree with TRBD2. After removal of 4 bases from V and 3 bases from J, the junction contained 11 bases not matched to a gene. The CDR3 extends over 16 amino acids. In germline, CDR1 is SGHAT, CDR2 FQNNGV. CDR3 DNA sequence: TGTGCCAGCAGCTCGAGGAGGGCGGGGGGAAGCTACGAGCAGTACTTC. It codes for CASSSRRAGGSYEQYF.

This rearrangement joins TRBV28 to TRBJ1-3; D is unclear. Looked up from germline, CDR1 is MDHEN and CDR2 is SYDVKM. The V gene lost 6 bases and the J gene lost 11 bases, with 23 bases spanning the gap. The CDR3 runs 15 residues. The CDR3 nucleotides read TGTGCCAGCAGCCCCGCAGATCGATCGTCCCGTCCCATATATTTT. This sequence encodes CASSPADRSSRPIYF.

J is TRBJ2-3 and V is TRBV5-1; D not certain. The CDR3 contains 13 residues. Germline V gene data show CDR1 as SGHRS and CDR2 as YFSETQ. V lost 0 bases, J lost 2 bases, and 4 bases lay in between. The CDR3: CASSLAATDTQYF. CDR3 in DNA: TGCGCCAGCAGCTTGGCGGCCACAGATACGCAGTATTTT.

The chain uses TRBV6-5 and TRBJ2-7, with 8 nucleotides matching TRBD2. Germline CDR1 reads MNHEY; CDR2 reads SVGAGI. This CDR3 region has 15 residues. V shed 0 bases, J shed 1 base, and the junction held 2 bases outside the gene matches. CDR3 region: CASSYSLAGSYEQYF. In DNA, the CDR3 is TGTGCCAGCAGTTACTCTCTAGCGGGTTCCTACGAGCAGTACTTC.

CDR3 sequence reads: CASSFRGARSYEQYF. DNA for the CDR3: TGTGCCAGCAGTTTTCGGGGGGCGCGATCCTACGAGCAGTACTTC. The genes are TRBV28 and TRBJ2-7; TRBD2 might be the D (7 bases). In germline, CDR1 is MDHEN, CDR2 SYDVKM. V gave up 3 bases and J gave up 1 base, with 13 bases separating them. The CDR3 sequence is 15 residues long.

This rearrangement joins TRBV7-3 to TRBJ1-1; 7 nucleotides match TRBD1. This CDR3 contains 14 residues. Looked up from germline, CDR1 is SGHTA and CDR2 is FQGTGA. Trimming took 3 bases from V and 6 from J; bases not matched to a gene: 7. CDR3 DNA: TGTGCCAGCAGCTTTGACAGGGTGGCCTCTGAAGCTTTCTTT. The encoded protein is CASSFDRVASEAFF. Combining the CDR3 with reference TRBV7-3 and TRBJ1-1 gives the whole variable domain GAGVSQTPSNKVTEKGKYVELRCDPISGHTALYWYRQSLGQGPEFLIYFQGTGAADDSGLPNDRFFAVRPEGSVSTLKIQRTERGDSAVYLCASSFDRVASEAFFGQGTRLTVV.

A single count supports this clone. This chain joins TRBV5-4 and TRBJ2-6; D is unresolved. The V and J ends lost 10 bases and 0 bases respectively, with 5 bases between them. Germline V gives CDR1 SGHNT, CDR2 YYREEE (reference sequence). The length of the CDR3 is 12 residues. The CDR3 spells CAGTSGANVLTF. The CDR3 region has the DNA TGTGCCGGCACCTCTGGGGCCAACGTCCTGACTTTC.

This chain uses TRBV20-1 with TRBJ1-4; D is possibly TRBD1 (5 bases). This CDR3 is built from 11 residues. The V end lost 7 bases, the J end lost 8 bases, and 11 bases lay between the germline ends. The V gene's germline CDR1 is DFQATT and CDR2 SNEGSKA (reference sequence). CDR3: CSGTFREKLFF. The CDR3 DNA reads TGCAGTGGGACATTCCGAGAAAAACTGTTTTTT.

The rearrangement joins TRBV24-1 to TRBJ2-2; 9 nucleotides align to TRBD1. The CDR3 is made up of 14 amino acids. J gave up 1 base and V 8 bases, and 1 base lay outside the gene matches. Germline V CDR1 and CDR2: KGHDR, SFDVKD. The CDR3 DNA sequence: TGTGCCACCAAGGGACAGGGGAACACCGGGGAGCTGTTTTTT. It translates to CATKGQGNTGELFF.

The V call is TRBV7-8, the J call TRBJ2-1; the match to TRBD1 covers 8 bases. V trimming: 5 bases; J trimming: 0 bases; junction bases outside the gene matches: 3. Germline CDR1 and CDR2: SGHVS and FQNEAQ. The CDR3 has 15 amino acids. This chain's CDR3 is CASSATGVSYNEQFF. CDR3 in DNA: TGTGCCAGCAGCGCGACAGGGGTCTCCTACAATGAGCAGTTCTTC.

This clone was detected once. The CDR3 reads CASSLIGTLSNQPQHF. As DNA, the CDR3 is TGTGCCAGCAGTTTGATAGGGACCTTAAGCAATCAGCCCCAGCATTTT. The V gene is TRBV27, the J gene TRBJ1-5; D perhaps matches TRBD1 (5 bases). CDR1 is MNHEY, CDR2 SMNVEV, per germline (reference sequence). CDR3 length: 16 residues. Trimming cost V 3 bases and J 1 base, with 13 bases left between them.

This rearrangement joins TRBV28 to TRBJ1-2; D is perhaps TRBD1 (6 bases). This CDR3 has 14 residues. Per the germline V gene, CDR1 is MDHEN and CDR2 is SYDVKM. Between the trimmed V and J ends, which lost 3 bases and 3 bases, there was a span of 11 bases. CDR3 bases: TGTGCCAGCAGTTTCCAGGGGATTCACTATGGCTACACCTTC. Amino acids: CASSFQGIHYGYTF.

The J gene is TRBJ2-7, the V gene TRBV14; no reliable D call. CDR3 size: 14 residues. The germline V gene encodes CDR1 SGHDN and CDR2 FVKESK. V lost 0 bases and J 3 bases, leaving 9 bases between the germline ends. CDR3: CASSQEWYDYEQYF. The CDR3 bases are TGTGCCAGCAGCCAAGAGTGGTACGACTACGAGCAGTACTTC.

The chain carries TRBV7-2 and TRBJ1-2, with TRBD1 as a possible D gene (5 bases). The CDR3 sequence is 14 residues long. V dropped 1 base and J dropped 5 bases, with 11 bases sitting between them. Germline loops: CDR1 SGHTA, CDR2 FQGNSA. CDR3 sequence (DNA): TGTGCCAGCAGCTTAGGGGGGAGTCAGTATGGCTACACCTTC. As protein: CASSLGGSQYGYTF.